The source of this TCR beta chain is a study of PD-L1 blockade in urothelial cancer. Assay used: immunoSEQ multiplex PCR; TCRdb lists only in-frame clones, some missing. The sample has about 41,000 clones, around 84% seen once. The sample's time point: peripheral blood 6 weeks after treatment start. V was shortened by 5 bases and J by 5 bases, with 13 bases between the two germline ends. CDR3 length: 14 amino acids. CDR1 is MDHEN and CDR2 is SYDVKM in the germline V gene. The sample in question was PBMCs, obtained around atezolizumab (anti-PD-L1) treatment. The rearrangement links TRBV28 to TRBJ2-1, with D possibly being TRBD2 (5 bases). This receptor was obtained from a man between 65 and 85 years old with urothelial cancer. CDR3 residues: CASSLERKNNEQFF. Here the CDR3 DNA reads TGTGCCAGCAGTCTCGAGCGGAAGAACAATGAGCAGTTCTTC.